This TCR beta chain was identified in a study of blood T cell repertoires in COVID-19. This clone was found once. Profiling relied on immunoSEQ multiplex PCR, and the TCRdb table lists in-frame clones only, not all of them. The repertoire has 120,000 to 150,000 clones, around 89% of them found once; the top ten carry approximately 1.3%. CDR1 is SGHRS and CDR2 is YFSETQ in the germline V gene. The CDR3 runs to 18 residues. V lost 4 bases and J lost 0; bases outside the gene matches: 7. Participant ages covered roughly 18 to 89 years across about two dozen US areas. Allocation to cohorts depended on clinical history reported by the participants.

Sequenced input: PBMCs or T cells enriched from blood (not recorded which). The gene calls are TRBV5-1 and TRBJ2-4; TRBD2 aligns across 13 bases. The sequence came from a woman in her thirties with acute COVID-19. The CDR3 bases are TGCGCCAGCAGCCCCGGACTAGCGGGGGAGCTAGCCAAAAACATTCAGTACTTC. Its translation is CASSPGLAGELAKNIQYF.